This T cell receptor beta chain originates from a study of cytomegalovirus exposure and HLA in healthy donors listed by TCRdb under 2017. Some background on the complete study: An earlier analysis of several hundred of the donors reported 250 to 300 Gb of sequence data and roughly 100 million unique TCR beta sequences from roughly 180 million T cells. A later genetic analysis used genome-wide SNP genotypes for about 55% of the 666 donors, treating that subset as a discovery cohort. To predict cytomegalovirus infection status, the study combined high-throughput TCR immunosequencing, statistical association of individual TCRs with disease status, and machine learning. Among a few hundred genotyped donors of the cohort, an average of about 240,000 unique TCR beta nucleotide sequences were sequenced per donor, around a sixth of them non-productive. The study aimed to test whether signatures of past pathogen exposure could be identified by cataloging public T cell receptors. In a later analysis, previously published TCR beta repertoires from several hundred donors were re-analyzed and high-resolution HLA genotyping was added so that TCR occurrence patterns could be studied. The number of typed donors differed by locus: roughly 629-630 for A, B, C, DRB1 and DQB1; some 500 for DQA1; fewer than 610 for DPA1; and approximately 450 for DPB1. HLA typing covered class I and class II loci at four-digit resolution. Donor age, sex, ethnicity and CMV serostatus were compiled together with the repertoire data. About five DR-DQ haplotypes were treated as single units for association and clustering because of strong linkage in the cohort. All discovery cohort repertoires had been generated on a single sequencing platform. In addition to the first cohort of roughly 700 subjects, a separate validation cohort of approximately 130 different subjects was used. In an earlier analysis of 500 to 650 of the donors, high-throughput TCR beta sequencing was used to judge whether each TCR beta V gene segment behaved as functional or pseudogenic. Among the roughly 400 genotyped donors, around 81% belonged to the genetic ancestry cluster associated with self-reported Caucasian donors. Rather than drawing on any new phenotypic data, the later analysis identified candidate immune exposures from TCR beta sequences and the way those sequences occurred across donors. An early release covering around 630 HLA-typed donors comprised about 320 gigabases of sequencing data and around 86 million unique TCR sequences. The study profiled the T cell repertoires of about 720 subjects by immunosequencing and related them to cytomegalovirus serostatus.

Trimming leaves V shorter by 4 bases and J shorter by 3 bases, with the junction holding 16 bases beyond the gene matches. Counted from cysteine to phenylalanine, this CDR3 has 17 amino acids. Only the CDR3 DNA stays, 51 bases, in frame from base 1. CDR1 SGHTS and CDR2 YDEGEE were looked up in the germline V gene. In total, over 600 healthy bone marrow donors made up the cohort. At the time of sampling, all cohort members were nominally healthy, though unrecorded immune exposures were likely present. The donor was CMV seropositive and was included in the group of 250 to 350 seropositive cohort members. Each donor provided a peripheral blood sample, and peripheral blood mononuclear cells were used for TCR beta sequencing. Genomic DNA extraction from the blood cell samples was performed with the Qiagen DNeasy Blood Extraction Kit. What the authors observed across the whole study: In vitro tests confirmed that three of the cytomegalovirus-associated TCR beta chains recognize cytomegalovirus antigens. While some public TCRs were present in many individuals, most TCR sequences turned up only very rarely across donors. A total of fewer than 200 TCR beta chains were listed by the study as associated with cytomegalovirus. A later genetic analysis associated a missense DCLRE1C variant with V-gene and J-gene trimming of TCR beta chains, and an independent cohort replicated the association. Because counts were too low, more than 15 rarely observed V segments, including chromosome 9 orphons, were excluded from the earlier analysis of 500 to 700 of the donors. Most CMV-associated TCR beta chains appeared to be HLA-restricted in a later analysis, and the HLA associations seemed to be driven largely by CMV exposure. Specific HLA alleles were associated with some 15,000 TCR beta sequences at a false discovery rate of 0.05 in a later analysis. The 87-base-pair reads could not distinguish some IMGT-functional V segments, including TRBV6-2 and TRBV6-3, so those segments were excluded. A later analysis found that HLA-associated TCR beta chains were more clonally expanded and had lower generation probabilities than equally common non-associated chains. Correlated functional status among segregating V segments might reflect linkage disequilibrium, but an unknown experimental factor could not be ruled out. It was suggested by the authors that the approach could potentially be generalized to other disease states and immunological phenotypes. The classifier was reported to diagnose cytomegalovirus status with high specificity and sensitivity in both the original cohort and the validation cohort. In this cohort, only TCR beta chains were sequenced, and detectable features were limited by the absence of alpha or paired-chain data. Strong co-occurrence of HLA alleles, especially DR and DQ, made assigning TCR associations to individual alleles difficult. An earlier analysis of some 590 of the donors showed that most TCR beta V segments appeared in productive rearrangements either about 87% or about 30% of the time, which broadly matched IMGT annotations. HLA typing was unavailable for some donors at each locus, so association tests used only the typed subset. The only immune exposure information available for the cohort was CMV serostatus. According to a later analysis, parvovirus B19, influenza, CMV and Epstein-Barr virus appeared linked to several top co-occurrence clusters. A later analysis found that TCR association rates varied across HLA loci, with DRB1 alleles showing the most associated TCRs and HLA-C alleles the fewest. A further reported finding was that TCR beta sequences accurately predicted the HLA-A and HLA-B alleles for most subjects in the first cohort. Compared with the roughly 600-donor mean, donors in an Asian-associated ancestry cluster had fewer N-insertions in productive TCRs, according to a later genetic analysis. A cluster of highly shared sequence variants was judged likely to be a technical artifact of the sequencing pipeline. Roughly uniform sequencing depth across donors was assumed in presence/absence analyses, although this assumption may not hold.

Of note for this clone: What antigen it recognizes has not been identified. Base qualities were left out, and no much larger clone turns up one base away.

The library was produced with the immunoSEQ multiplex PCR assay. For the multiplex PCR, a mixture combining 60 forward primers for TCR Vbeta segments and 13 reverse primers for TCR Jbeta segments was used. The CDR3 region of rearranged TCR beta genes was amplified from genomic DNA by a multiplex PCR assay. On the Illumina HiSeq System, the amplified TCR beta libraries were sequenced as 87-base-pair reads. The study's own analysis went as follows. A later analysis tallied approximately 87 million unique TCR beta chains across the 666 repertoires, and roughly 11 million of those chains were shared by two or more donors. A nearest-neighbor algorithm error-corrected the raw reads and collapsed the reads into unique sequences, merging closely related sequences to remove PCR and sequencing errors. To assign V, D and J gene segments, CDR3 sequences were aligned to IMGT reference sequences. Each retained sequence needed at least a six-nucleotide match to both a V gene segment and a J gene segment. A rearrangement was called productive if the CDR3 had no stop codons and remained in frame with V and J, and every other rearrangement was called non-productive. Following IMGT convention, CDR3 was defined as the stretch from the second conserved V-encoded cysteine up to the conserved J-encoded phenylalanine. In an earlier analysis of roughly 580 of the donors, sequences lacking an unambiguous match to a single V gene segment were excluded. An earlier analysis of around 600 of the donors classified V segments as functional when productive rearrangements were above 56.7% and as segregating when the standard deviation between donors was above 5%. A statistical classification framework was built for diagnosing cytomegalovirus status from the catalog of TCR beta chain sequences. V and J gene assignment, in a later analysis, came from comparing TCR nucleotide sequences with IMGT/GENE-DB human TR gene sequences. A later analysis assigned CDR3 sequences and most-parsimonious VDJ recombination scenarios with the TCRdist pipeline. In a later analysis, every TCR beta chain was defined by the combination of its CDR3 amino acid sequence and its V-gene family, and reads without a unique V-gene family were dropped. As a way to deal with suspected cross-contamination and a sequencing artifact, a later analysis dropped 450 to 700 nucleotide sequences that were highly shared and had low generation probability. In a later analysis, a clonal expansion index was calculated for each public chain from normalized within-repertoire ranks of inferred template counts. In a later analysis, generation probabilities were computed using a VDJ recombination model fitted to out-of-frame rearrangements, and the results were checked against IGoR. In a later analysis, hypergeometric tests were used to score TCR-TCR, TCR-HLA and TCR-CMV co-occurrence, with a repertoire-size bias correction applied to TCR pairs. In a later analysis, false discovery rates were estimated by permuting HLA or CMV assignments 20 times. In a later analysis, co-occurring TCRs were grouped using DBSCAN, with TCRdist sequence similarity added in when clustering inside HLA-allele-positive subsets. Co-occurrence clustering excluded repertoires with fewer than 30,000 or more than 120,000 public chains, plus five with anomalous nucleotide sharing. TCRdb limited this immuneACCESS table to in-frame rearrangements with V and J called. A share of clones is missing; checked studies link under half to unresolved V genes, and the rest is unexplained. D and trimming were read from the DNA, whereas the V and J calls and clone size are those reported in that table. The table for this sample lists approximately 240,000 clones; more than 75% of them were counted only once. The ten most abundant clones make up around 5% of the sample.

Sequencing used PBMCs. The TCR originated in a middle-aged woman in good health and CMV-seropositive. Recombination linked TRBV5-8 to TRBJ2-7, and TRBD2 matches 7 of the central bases. In nucleotide form, the sequence is TGTGCCAGCAGCGGCGGGATAGCGGGTACAAAACTCTACGAGCAGTACTTC. Its coded protein is CASSGGIAGTKLYEQYF.